The sequence of this T cell receptor beta chain was determined in a study of T cells after somatic rescue of genetic block. Germline CDR1 reads MNHEY; CDR2 reads SMNVEV (reference sequence). Deletions cut 6 bases from V and 4 bases from J, with 7 bases between. CDR3 length equals 12 residues. Generated by immunoSEQ multiplex PCR, the TCRdb table keeps only in-frame clones and is missing some. The sample includes 45,000 to 55,000 clones, around 96% of them seen just once. V gene TRBV27 combines with J gene TRBJ1-5; D remains unclear. The receptor was isolated from a child under three years old. Sequenced input: peripheral blood mononuclear cells (PBMCs). The CDR3 nucleotides are TGTGCCAGCAGGGAGGCGAATCAGCCCCAGCATTTT. This gives the protein CASREANQPQHF.